This T cell receptor (beta chain) was observed in a study of blood T cell repertoires in COVID-19. As for the study in general: The samples span acute and convalescent COVID-19 from the United States, Italy and Spain. PBMCs, B-cell-depleted T cells, or T cells were the source of the cDNA or gDNA that made up the material.

The study recruited people aged about 18 to 89 years across 20 to 30 US areas. TCRdb keeps only in-frame clones here, not all; method: immunoSEQ multiplex PCR. The data contain 110,000 to 150,000 clones, over 65% of them seen just once; the ten biggest clones take up roughly 5.6%. Per germline, CDR1 MNHEY and CDR2 SVGAGI. V was clipped by 4 bases and J by 6 bases, with 7 bases between them. CDR3 length: 12 amino acids. The sample consisted of PBMCs or T cells enriched from blood (not recorded which). V and J are TRBV6-5 and TRBJ1-3, with D possibly TRBD1 on 5 matching bases. The TCR comes from a woman between 45 and 60 years old who had recovered from COVID-19. The CDR3 nucleotides read TGTGCCAGCAGTTCGGGGGTAAACACCATATATTTT. Amino acids: CASSSGVNTIYF.